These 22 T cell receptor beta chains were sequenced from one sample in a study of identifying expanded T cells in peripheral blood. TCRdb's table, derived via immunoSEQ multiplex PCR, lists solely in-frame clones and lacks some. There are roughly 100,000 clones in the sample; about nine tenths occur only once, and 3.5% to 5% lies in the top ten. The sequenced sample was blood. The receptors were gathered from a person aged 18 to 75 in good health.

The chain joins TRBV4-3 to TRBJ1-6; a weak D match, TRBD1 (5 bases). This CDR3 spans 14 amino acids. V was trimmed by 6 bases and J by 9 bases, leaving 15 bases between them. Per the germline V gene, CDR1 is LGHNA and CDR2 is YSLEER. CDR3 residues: CASRPAGDGSPLHF. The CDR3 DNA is TGCGCCAGCAGGCCAGCGGGGGATGGTTCACCCCTCCACTTT.

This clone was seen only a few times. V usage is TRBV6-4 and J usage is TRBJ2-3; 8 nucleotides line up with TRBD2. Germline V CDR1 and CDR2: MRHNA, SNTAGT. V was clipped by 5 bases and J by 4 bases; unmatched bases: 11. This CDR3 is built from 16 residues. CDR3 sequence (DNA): TGTGCCAGCAGTCAAGGGACTTTAGCGGGATCAGATACGCAGTATTTT. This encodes CASSQGTLAGSDTQYF.

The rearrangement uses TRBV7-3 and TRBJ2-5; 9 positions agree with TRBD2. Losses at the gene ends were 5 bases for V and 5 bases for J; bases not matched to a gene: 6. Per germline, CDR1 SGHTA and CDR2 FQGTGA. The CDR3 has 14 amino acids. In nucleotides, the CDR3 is TGTGCCAGCAGCCTAGCGGGGAGAGGGGAGACCCAGTACTTC. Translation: CASSLAGRGETQYF.

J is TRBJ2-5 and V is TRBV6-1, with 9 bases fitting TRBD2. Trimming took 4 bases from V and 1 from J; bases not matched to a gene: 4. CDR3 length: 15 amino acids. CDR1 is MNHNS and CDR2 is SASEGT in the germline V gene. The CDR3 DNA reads TGTGCCAGCAGTGCTCTAGCGGGGTCCCAAGAGACCCAGTACTTC. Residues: CASSALAGSQETQYF.

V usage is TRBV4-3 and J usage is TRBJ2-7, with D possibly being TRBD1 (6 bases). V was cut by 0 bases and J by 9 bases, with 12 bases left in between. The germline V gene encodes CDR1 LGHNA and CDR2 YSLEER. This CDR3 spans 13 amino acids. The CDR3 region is CASSQDKGVVQYF. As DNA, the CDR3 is TGCGCCAGCAGCCAAGATAAGGGGGTGGTGCAGTACTTC.

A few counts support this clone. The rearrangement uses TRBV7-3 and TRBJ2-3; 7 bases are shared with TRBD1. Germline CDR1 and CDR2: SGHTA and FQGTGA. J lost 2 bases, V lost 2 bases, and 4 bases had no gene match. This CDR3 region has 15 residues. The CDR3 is CASSLLRGPTDTQYF. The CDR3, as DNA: TGTGCCAGCAGCTTACTAAGGGGGCCCACAGATACGCAGTATTTT.

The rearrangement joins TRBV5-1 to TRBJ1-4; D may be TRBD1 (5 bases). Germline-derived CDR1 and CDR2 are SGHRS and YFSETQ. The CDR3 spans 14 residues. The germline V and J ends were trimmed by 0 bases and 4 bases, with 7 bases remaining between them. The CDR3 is CASSLDQGNEKLFF. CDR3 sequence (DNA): TGCGCCAGCAGCTTGGACCAGGGTAATGAAAAACTGTTTTTT.

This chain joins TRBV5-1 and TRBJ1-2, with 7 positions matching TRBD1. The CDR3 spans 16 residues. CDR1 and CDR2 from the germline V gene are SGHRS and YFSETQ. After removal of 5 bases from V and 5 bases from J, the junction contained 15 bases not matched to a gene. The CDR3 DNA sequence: TGCGCCAGCAGTTCCGGGACAGCCCAATCGGGATATGGCTACACCTTC. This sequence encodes CASSSGTAQSGYGYTF.

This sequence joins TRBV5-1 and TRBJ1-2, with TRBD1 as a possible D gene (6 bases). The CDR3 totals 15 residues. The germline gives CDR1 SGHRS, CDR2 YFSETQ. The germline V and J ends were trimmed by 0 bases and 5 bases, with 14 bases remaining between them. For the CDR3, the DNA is TGCGCCAGCAGCTTGGGGGGGCCGGCAGCATATGGCTACACCTTC. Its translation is CASSLGGPAAYGYTF.

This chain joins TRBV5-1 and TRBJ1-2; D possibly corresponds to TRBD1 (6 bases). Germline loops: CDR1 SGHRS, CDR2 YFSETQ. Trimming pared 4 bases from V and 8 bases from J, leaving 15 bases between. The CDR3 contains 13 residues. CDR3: CASSDAGDVGYTF. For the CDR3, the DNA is TGCGCCAGCAGCGACGCAGGGGATGTGGGCTACACCTTC.

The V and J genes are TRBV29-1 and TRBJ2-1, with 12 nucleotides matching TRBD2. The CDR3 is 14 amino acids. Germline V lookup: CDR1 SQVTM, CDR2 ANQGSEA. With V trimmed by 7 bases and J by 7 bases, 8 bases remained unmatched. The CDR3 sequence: CSGTTSGGGNEQFF. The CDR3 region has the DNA TGCAGCGGGACGACTAGCGGGGGCGGGAATGAGCAGTTCTTC.

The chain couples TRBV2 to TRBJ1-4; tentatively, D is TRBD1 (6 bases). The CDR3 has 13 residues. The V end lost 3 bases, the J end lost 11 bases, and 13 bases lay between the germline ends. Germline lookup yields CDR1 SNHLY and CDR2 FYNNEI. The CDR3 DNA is TGTGCCAGCAGTGAGGGGGCCGGGGTGAAACTGTTTTTT. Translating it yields CASSEGAGVKLFF.

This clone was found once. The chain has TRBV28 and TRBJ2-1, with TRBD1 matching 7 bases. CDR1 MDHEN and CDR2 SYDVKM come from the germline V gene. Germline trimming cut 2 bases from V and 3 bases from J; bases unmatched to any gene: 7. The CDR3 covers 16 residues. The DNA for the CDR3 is TGTGCCAGCAGTTTACACGGGACAGAGCTCTACAATGAGCAGTTCTTC. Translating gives CASSLHGTELYNEQFF.

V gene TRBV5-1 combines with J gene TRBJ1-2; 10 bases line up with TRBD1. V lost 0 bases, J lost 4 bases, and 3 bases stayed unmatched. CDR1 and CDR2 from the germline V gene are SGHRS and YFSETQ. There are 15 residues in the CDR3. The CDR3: CASSLGQGASYGYTF. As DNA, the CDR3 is TGCGCCAGCAGCTTGGGACAGGGGGCTAGCTATGGCTACACCTTC.

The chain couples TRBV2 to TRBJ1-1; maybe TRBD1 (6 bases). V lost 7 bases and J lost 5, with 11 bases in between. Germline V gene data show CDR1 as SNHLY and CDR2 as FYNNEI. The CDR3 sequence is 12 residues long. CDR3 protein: CASIGGRTEAFF. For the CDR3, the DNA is TGTGCCAGCATCGGGGGGCGAACTGAAGCTTTCTTT.

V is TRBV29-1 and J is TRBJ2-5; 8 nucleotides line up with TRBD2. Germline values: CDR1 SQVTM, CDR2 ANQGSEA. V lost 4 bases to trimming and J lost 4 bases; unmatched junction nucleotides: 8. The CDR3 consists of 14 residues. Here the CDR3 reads CSVGAAGATETQYF. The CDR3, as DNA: TGCAGCGTTGGAGCAGCGGGAGCGACAGAGACCCAGTACTTC.

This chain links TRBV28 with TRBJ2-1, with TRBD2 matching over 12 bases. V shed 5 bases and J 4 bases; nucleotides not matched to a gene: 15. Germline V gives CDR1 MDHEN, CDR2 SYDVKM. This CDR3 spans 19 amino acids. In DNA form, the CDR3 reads TGTGCCAGCAGTCCTCGGGCGCAGGGACTAGCGGGTTTATACAATGAGCAGTTCTTC. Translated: CASSPRAQGLAGLYNEQFF.

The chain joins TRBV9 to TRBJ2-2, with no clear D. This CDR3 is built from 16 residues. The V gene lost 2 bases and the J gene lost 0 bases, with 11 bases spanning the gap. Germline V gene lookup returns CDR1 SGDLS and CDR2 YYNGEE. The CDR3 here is CASSVRSSTNTGELFF. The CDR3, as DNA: TGTGCCAGCAGCGTTCGTAGCTCAACGAACACCGGGGAGCTGTTTTTT.

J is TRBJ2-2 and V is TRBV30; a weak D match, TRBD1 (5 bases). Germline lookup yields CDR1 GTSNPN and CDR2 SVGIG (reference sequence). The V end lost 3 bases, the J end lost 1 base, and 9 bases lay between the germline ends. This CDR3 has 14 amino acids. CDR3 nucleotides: TGTGCCTGGAGGCCCACAGGGAACACCGGGGAGCTGTTTTTT. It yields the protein CAWRPTGNTGELFF.

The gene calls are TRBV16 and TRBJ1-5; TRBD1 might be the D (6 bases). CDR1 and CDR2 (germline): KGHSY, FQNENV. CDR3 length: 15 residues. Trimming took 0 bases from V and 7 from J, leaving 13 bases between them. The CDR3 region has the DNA TGTGCCAGCAGCCAATCCAGGGGAAACAACCAGCCCCAGCATTTT. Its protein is CASSQSRGNNQPQHF.

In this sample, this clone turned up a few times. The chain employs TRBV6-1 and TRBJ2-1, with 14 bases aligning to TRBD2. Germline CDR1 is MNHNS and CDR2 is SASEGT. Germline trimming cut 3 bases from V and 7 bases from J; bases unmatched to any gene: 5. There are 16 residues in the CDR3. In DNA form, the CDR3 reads TGTGCCAGCAGTGAGACAGGGACTAGCGGGAGTAATGAGCAGTTCTTC. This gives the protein CASSETGTSGSNEQFF.

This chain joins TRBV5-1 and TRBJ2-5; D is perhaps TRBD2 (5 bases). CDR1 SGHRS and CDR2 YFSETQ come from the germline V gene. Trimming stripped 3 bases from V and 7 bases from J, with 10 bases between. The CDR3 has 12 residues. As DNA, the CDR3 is TGCGCCAGCAGCTCGGGGAAGGGGACCCAGTACTTC. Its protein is CASSSGKGTQYF.